The rows below give T cell receptor beta chains drawn from one sample of a study of cytomegalovirus exposure and HLA in healthy donors. Some clones are missing from TCRdb's copy, which holds only in-frame ones; the method was immunoSEQ multiplex PCR. Counted here are about 190,000 clones, over 65% occurring once; the ten biggest clones make up over 5.5%. The sample taken for sequencing was PBMCs. The source is a man aged 18 to 29 in good health and CMV-seropositive. Each CDR3 is given with its conserved first and last residue. D genes are given only for firm matches. The size entry is marked missing in some rows and otherwise reads once, few, many or a size class.

clone_size j_call d_call v_call cdr3_aa cdr3_nt
- TRBJ2-5 - TRBV7-3 CASSLTSSMWGEETQYF TGTGCCAGCAGCTTAACCTCTAGTATGTGGGGAGAAGAGACCCAGTACTTC
- TRBJ2-1 TRBD2 TRBV19 CASSILAPAGVNEQFF TGTGCCAGTAGTATCCTAGCGCCCGCGGGGGTCAATGAGCAGTTCTTC
- TRBJ2-5 - TRBV27 CASRRVVFVQETQYF TGTGCCAGCAGGAGAGTCGTGTTCGTCCAAGAGACCCAGTACTTC
- TRBJ2-7 TRBD1 TRBV5-1 CASSPGDRPSEGQYF TGCGCCAGCAGCCCCGGGGACAGGCCTTCCGAGGGGCAGTACTTC
once TRBJ2-7 TRBD1 TRBV7-6 CASSLALGQGAEQYF TGTGCCAGCAGCTTAGCGCTTGGACAGGGGGCCGAGCAGTACTTC
- TRBJ2-3 TRBD2 TRBV28 CASSLGLELDTQYF TGTGCCAGCAGCTTGGGACTAGAACTGGATACGCAGTATTTT
few TRBJ1-4 - TRBV4-1 CASSEEIVTNEKLFF TGCGCCAGCAGCGAGGAGATCGTAACTAATGAAAAACTGTTTTTT
- TRBJ2-5 - TRBV5-1 CASSLVQGRRGQTQYF TGCGCCAGCAGCTTGGTTCAGGGGCGGCGGGGGCAGACCCAGTACTTC
- TRBJ2-5 - TRBV27 CASRPLAMQETQYF TGTGCCAGCCGACCCCTAGCGATGCAAGAGACCCAGTACTTC
- TRBJ1-5 TRBD1 TRBV28 CASSRTGGGNQPQHF TGTGCCAGCAGCAGGACAGGGGGAGGCAATCAGCCCCAGCATTTT
- TRBJ1-4 - TRBV7-7 CASSLAVNEKLFF TGTGCCAGCAGCTTGGCAGTTAATGAAAAACTGTTTTTT
- TRBJ1-1 - TRBV5-1 CASSEGSQGAFF TGCGCCAGCAGCGAAGGATCCCAGGGAGCTTTCTTT
once TRBJ1-1 TRBD1 TRBV7-8 CASSVTGGTEAFF TGTGCCAGCAGCGTAACAGGGGGCACTGAAGCTTTCTTT
once TRBJ2-7 TRBD2 TRBV7-2 CASSPGGTSGNEQYF TGTGCCAGCAGCCCAGGGGGGACTAGCGGGAACGAGCAGTACTTC
- TRBJ2-7 - TRBV9 CARVPSSEESRYEQYF TGTGCCAGGGTCCCTTCTAGCGAAGAAAGTCGGTACGAGCAGTACTTC
- TRBJ2-7 TRBD2 TRBV19 CASPTGVKRGLAGDYEQYF TGTGCCAGCCCGACTGGTGTAAAAAGAGGACTAGCGGGAGACTACGAGCAGTACTTC
- TRBJ2-7 - TRBV5-4 CASSLEGGGHSEQYF TGTGCCAGCAGCTTGGAAGGAGGGGGCCATAGCGAGCAGTACTTC
- TRBJ2-2 TRBD1 TRBV5-1 CASSTRTGGYTGELFF TGCGCCAGCAGCACCCGGACAGGGGGCTACACCGGGGAGCTGTTTTTT
- TRBJ2-4 - TRBV27 CASTPGQGENIQYF TGTGCCAGCACCCCCGGGCAGGGTGAGAACATTCAGTACTTC
- TRBJ2-6 - TRBV9 CASSAGGPGANVLTF TGTGCCAGCAGCGCCGGGGGGCCGGGGGCCAACGTCCTGACTTTC
- TRBJ2-5 TRBD2 TRBV5-1 CASSLGTTSGRARETQYF TGCGCCAGCAGCTTGGGGACGACTAGCGGGAGGGCCCGAGAGACCCAGTACTTC
- TRBJ2-5 - TRBV2 CASTYSQETQYF TGTGCCAGCACCTACAGCCAAGAGACCCAGTACTTC
- TRBJ2-1 - TRBV6-1 CASRNGGIYNEQFF TGTGCCAGCAGAAACGGCGGGATCTACAATGAGCAGTTCTTC
- TRBJ2-1 - TRBV18 CASSLLPGENNEQFF TGTGCCAGCTCACTTCTTCCGGGAGAGAACAATGAGCAGTTCTTC
- TRBJ2-2 TRBD1 TRBV30 CAWRTGDTNTGELFF TGTGCCTGGAGAACAGGGGACACGAACACCGGGGAGCTGTTTTTT
- TRBJ1-2 TRBD1 TRBV27 CASSLQGAGMGYTF TGTGCCAGCAGTTTACAGGGGGCGGGCATGGGCTACACCTTC
- TRBJ2-1 - TRBV7-2 CASSLGGTSRYNEQFF TGTGCCAGCAGCTTAGGGGGGACAAGTCGGTACAATGAGCAGTTCTTC
- TRBJ2-7 TRBD2 TRBV14 CASSQTGGFGPLRYEQYF TGTGCCAGCAGCCAGACCGGGGGGTTCGGACCGCTCCGCTACGAGCAGTACTTC
- TRBJ1-1 - TRBV29-1 CSGRDGNTEAFF TGCAGCGGGCGGGACGGGAACACTGAAGCTTTCTTT
- TRBJ1-1 TRBD1 TRBV7-2 CASSLEGTGYTEAFF TGTGCCAGCAGCTTAGAGGGGACAGGCTACACTGAAGCTTTCTTT
- TRBJ2-7 - TRBV18 CASSHRVNEQYF TGTGCCAGCTCACACAGGGTGAACGAGCAGTACTTC
once TRBJ1-1 - TRBV7-9 CATTPGGNTEAFF TGTGCCACTACCCCGGGTGGGAACACTGAAGCTTTCTTT
- TRBJ2-7 TRBD2 TRBV27 CASSLRWGGAYEQYF TGTGCCAGCAGTTTACGGTGGGGGGGGGCCTACGAGCAGTACTTC
- TRBJ1-1 TRBD1 TRBV5-4 CASGYRGLWTEAFF TGTGCCAGCGGATACAGGGGGCTGTGGACTGAAGCTTTCTTT
- TRBJ2-7 - TRBV5-3 CAQRVGRELHYEQYF TGTGCCCAAAGGGTAGGTCGGGAGCTCCACTACGAGCAGTACTTC
- TRBJ2-3 TRBD2 TRBV29-1 CSVGASGTDTQYF TGCAGCGTTGGAGCTAGCGGGACGGATACGCAGTATTTT
- TRBJ2-2 - TRBV9 CASSVVSPLQTGELFF TGTGCCAGCAGCGTAGTTTCCCCGCTGCAGACCGGGGAGCTGTTTTTT
- TRBJ2-7 - TRBV5-6 CASSLLSGVNPGYEQYF TGTGCCAGCAGCTTGTTGAGCGGCGTGAATCCGGGCTACGAGCAGTACTTC
- TRBJ2-1 TRBD2 TRBV6-1 CASSEAWTSVEQFF TGTGCCAGCAGTGAAGCGTGGACTAGCGTAGAGCAGTTCTTC
- TRBJ1-5 - TRBV4-3 CASSQGGRENQPQHF TGCGCCAGCAGCCAAGGAGGGAGGGAGAATCAGCCCCAGCATTTT
- TRBJ2-5 TRBD2 TRBV6-4 CASSGEAGAQETQYF TGTGCCAGCAGCGGAGAGGCGGGAGCCCAAGAGACCCAGTACTTC
- TRBJ2-7 - TRBV7-8 CASSLARVPYEQYF TGTGCCAGCAGCTTAGCCAGGGTCCCCTACGAGCAGTACTTC
- TRBJ2-7 TRBD2 TRBV28 CASSFNHFQTSGASYEQYF TGTGCCAGCAGTTTTAATCATTTCCAGACTAGCGGGGCCTCCTACGAGCAGTACTTC
- TRBJ1-1 - TRBV6-5 CASSYVGEWAEAFF TGTGCCAGCAGTTACGTCGGGGAATGGGCTGAAGCTTTCTTT
- TRBJ1-5 - TRBV25-1 CASSGKRGGRGQPQHF TGTGCCAGCAGTGGAAAACGGGGTGGACGGGGTCAGCCCCAGCATTTT
- TRBJ1-1 - TRBV29-1 CSVLSENTEAFF TGCAGCGTTCTGAGTGAGAACACTGAAGCTTTCTTT
- TRBJ2-1 - TRBV5-1 CASSLDPVYNEQFF TGCGCCAGCAGCTTGGATCCCGTCTACAATGAGCAGTTCTTC
- TRBJ2-3 TRBD2 TRBV27 CASRTKVGREDTQYF TGTGCCAGCAGAACTAAGGTCGGGAGGGAAGATACGCAGTATTTT
- TRBJ2-2 TRBD2 TRBV5-4 CASSPLAGVNTGELFF TGTGCCAGCAGCCCCTTAGCGGGAGTCAACACCGGGGAGCTGTTTTTT
- TRBJ2-7 TRBD1 TRBV9 CASSVAGTGTYEQYF TGTGCCAGCAGCGTAGCCGGGACAGGGACCTACGAGCAGTACTTC
- TRBJ1-5 - TRBV30 CAWSVRMGGGNQPQHF TGTGCCTGGAGTGTACGAATGGGCGGGGGGAATCAGCCCCAGCATTTT
- TRBJ2-1 TRBD2 TRBV5-1 CASSSKLAGGGDEQFF TGCGCCAGCAGCTCAAAACTAGCGGGAGGTGGCGATGAGCAGTTCTTC
- TRBJ1-1 - TRBV30 CAWSATDRRYTEAFF TGTGCCTGGAGTGCGACCGACAGGAGGTACACTGAAGCTTTCTTT
- TRBJ2-7 - TRBV30 CAWSSEREASFVQYF TGTGCCTGGAGTAGTGAGAGGGAGGCAAGTTTCGTGCAGTACTTC
- TRBJ1-2 - TRBV7-9 CASSLGTNYGYTF TGTGCCAGCAGCTTGGGCACCAACTATGGCTACACCTTC
- TRBJ1-1 - TRBV7-6 CASRRAMNTEAFF TGTGCCAGCAGGAGGGCAATGAACACTGAAGCTTTCTTT
few TRBJ2-7 TRBD1 TRBV7-8 CASSKMGQTSSYEQYF TGTGCCAGCAGCAAGATGGGACAGACCTCCTCCTACGAGCAGTACTTC